Sequencing of this T cell receptor beta chain was carried out in a study of blood T cell repertoires in COVID-19. Study-wide context: Both acute and convalescent COVID-19 samples were obtained from the United States, Italy and Spain.

As originally analysed: Estimation of nucleated cell counts relied on the amplification of reference gene primers. Only in-frame clones appear in the TCRdb table, and some are missing; sequencing was by immunoSEQ multiplex PCR. V, J and clone size reflect that table, while D and trimming were determined from the DNA. Of some 330,000 clones detected, roughly four fifths appear once; the ten largest clones hold about 5.4%. Germline CDR1 LGHNA, CDR2 YSLEER. Deletions cut 0 bases from V and 7 bases from J, with 13 bases between. The CDR3 runs 15 residues. The material sequenced was PBMCs or T cells enriched from blood (not recorded which). This rearrangement joins TRBV4-3 to TRBJ1-5; D might be TRBD1 (5 bases). This clonotype was obtained from a woman aged 45-65 years who had recovered from COVID-19. The CDR3 here is CASSQDAQGWQPQHF. The CDR3 region has the DNA TGCGCCAGCAGCCAAGATGCGCAGGGCTGGCAGCCCCAGCATTTT.